The source of this TCR beta chain is a study of early T cells in non-severe SARS-CoV-2 infection. Study-wide results and limits: Matching results from VDJdb favored anti-spike CD8 responses, leaving private and CD4 specificities undetected.

The CDR3 runs to 16 residues. The junction had 11 bases not matched to a gene; V was cut back by 3 bases and J by 8 bases. Germline V gene data show CDR1 as DFQATT and CDR2 as SNEGSKA (reference sequence). This clonotype was seen many times. The antigen is unknown. TCRdb redid the calling of the 5' RACE reads with MiXCR, one entry per CDR3 protein. Among 60,000 or so distinct CDR3 sequences, around 13% were seen once, and the ten largest hold roughly 4.6%. Sequenced material: whole blood. This clonotype originated in an adult who was a healthcare worker with PCR-confirmed SARS-CoV-2 infection or an uninfected control (not recorded which). The J gene is TRBJ2-1, the V gene TRBV20-1, with 12 bases identical to TRBD2. The CDR3 coding sequence is TGCAGTGCTAGCTTGGCTAGCGGGAGGGCACTTGATGAGCAGTTCTTC. Translated: CSASLASGRALDEQFF.